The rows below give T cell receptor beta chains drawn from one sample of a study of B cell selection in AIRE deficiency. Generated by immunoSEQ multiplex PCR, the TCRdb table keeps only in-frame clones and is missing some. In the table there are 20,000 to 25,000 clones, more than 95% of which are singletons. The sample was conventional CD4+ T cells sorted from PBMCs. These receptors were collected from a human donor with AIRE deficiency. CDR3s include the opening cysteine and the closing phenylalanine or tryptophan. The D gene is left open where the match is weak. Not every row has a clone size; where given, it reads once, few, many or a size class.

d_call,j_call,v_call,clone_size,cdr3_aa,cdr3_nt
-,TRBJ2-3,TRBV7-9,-,CASNPWVGRTDTQYF,TGTGCCAGCAACCCCTGGGTGGGTCGCACAGATACGCAGTATTTT
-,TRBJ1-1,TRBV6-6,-,CASRRPQGKTEAFF,TGTGCCAGCAGGCGACCTCAGGGAAAAACTGAAGCTTTCTTT
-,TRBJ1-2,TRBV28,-,CASSLLADYGYTF,TGTGCCAGCAGTTTACTCGCCGACTATGGCTACACCTTC
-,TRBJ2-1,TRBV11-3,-,CASSLPSGSSYNEQFF,TGTGCCAGCAGCTTACCAAGCGGAAGCTCCTACAATGAGCAGTTCTTC
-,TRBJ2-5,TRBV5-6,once,CASSRPIGAQYF,TGTGCCAGCAGTCGACCTATCGGGGCCCAGTACTTC
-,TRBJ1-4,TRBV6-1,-,CASSEDSHEKLFF,TGTGCCAGCAGTGAGGACAGCCATGAAAAACTGTTTTTT
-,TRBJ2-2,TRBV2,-,CASMGGGITGELFF,TGTGCCAGCATGGGGGGAGGAATCACCGGGGAGCTGTTTTTT
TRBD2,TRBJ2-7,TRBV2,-,CANQRVSGSGSYEQYF,TGTGCCAACCAAAGAGTTAGCGGGAGTGGATCCTACGAGCAGTACTTC
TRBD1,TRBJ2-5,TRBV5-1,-,CASSQQGKGETQYF,TGCGCCAGCAGCCAACAGGGGAAAGGGGAGACCCAGTACTTC
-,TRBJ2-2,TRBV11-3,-,CASSIKPGYTGELFF,TGTGCCAGCAGCATCAAACCTGGATACACCGGGGAGCTGTTTTTT
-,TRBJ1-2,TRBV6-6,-,CASSYRTAYGYTF,TGTGCCAGCAGTTATAGGACAGCCTATGGCTACACCTTC
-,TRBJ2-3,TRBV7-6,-,CASSLGDRNTDTQYF,TGTGCCAGCAGCTTAGGAGACAGGAACACAGATACGCAGTATTTT
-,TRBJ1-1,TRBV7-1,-,CASSLGAGTEAFF,TGTGCCAGCAGCTTAGGGGCGGGCACTGAAGCTTTCTTT
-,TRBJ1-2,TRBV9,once,CASSAEVGAAPNYGYTF,TGTGCCAGCAGCGCCGAGGTCGGGGCAGCCCCTAACTATGGCTACACCTTC
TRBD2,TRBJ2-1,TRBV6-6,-,CASSYGLAAYNEQFF,TGTGCCAGCAGTTATGGGCTAGCGGCCTACAATGAGCAGTTCTTC
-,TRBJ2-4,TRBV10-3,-,CAISEGVQGYAKNIQYF,TGTGCCATCAGTGAAGGGGTACAGGGTTATGCCAAAAACATTCAGTACTTC
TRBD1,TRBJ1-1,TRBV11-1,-,CASSTRTGGYSAEAFF,TGTGCCAGCAGCACCCGGACAGGGGGCTATAGCGCTGAAGCTTTCTTT
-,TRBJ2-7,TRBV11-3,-,CASSPIRAAGREQYF,TGTGCCAGCAGCCCAATTAGGGCCGCCGGTCGCGAGCAGTACTTC
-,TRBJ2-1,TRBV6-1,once,CASSHGPYNEQFF,TGTGCCAGCAGTCACGGGCCTTACAATGAGCAGTTCTTC
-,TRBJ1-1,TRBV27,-,CASSPLDSWNTEAFF,TGTGCCAGCAGTCCCCTCGACAGCTGGAACACTGAAGCTTTCTTT
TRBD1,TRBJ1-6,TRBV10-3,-,CAIKTGGYNSPLHF,TGTGCCATCAAAACAGGGGGTTATAATTCACCCCTCCACTTT
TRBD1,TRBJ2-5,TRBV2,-,CASRRDRGETQYF,TGTGCCAGCAGACGGGACAGGGGAGAGACCCAGTACTTC
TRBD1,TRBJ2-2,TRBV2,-,CASSGDRAAGELFF,TGTGCCAGCAGTGGAGACAGGGCGGCCGGGGAGCTGTTTTTT
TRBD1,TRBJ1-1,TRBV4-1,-,CASSQDQGDREAFF,TGCGCCAGCAGCCAAGACCAGGGGGATCGGGAAGCTTTCTTT
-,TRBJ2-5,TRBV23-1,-,CASSQARDQETQYF,TGCGCCAGCAGTCAGGCCAGGGACCAAGAGACCCAGTACTTC
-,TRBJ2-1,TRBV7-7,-,CASSENREGEQFF,TGTGCTAGCAGCGAAAACAGGGAAGGTGAGCAGTTCTTC
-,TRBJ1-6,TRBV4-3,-,CASSQVGSGSPLHF,TGCGCCAGCAGCCAAGTCGGGTCCGGTTCACCCCTCCACTTT
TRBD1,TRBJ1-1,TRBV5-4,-,CASSLGVDRVGTEAFF,TGTGCCAGCAGCTTGGGCGTGGACAGGGTTGGAACTGAAGCTTTCTTT
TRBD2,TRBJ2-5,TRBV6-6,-,CASRPTLAGAETQYF,TGTGCCAGCAGACCCACCCTAGCGGGGGCGGAGACCCAGTACTTC
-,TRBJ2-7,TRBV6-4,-,CASSYSLAGPYEQYF,TGTGCCAGCAGTTACAGTCTGGCGGGGCCCTACGAGCAGTACTTC
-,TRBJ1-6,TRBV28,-,CASSLAGGKIIGSPLHF,TGTGCCAGCAGTTTAGCGGGCGGCAAGATAATCGGATCACCCCTCCACTTT
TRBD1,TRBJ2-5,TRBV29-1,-,CSAGQGGETQYF,TGCAGCGCCGGACAGGGGGGCGAGACCCAGTACTTC
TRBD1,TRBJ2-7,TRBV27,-,CASSFDRGYEQYF,TGTGCCAGCAGTTTTGACAGGGGGTACGAGCAGTACTTC
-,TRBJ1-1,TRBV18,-,CASSPVPAQVNTEAFF,TGTGCCAGCTCACCAGTTCCGGCACAGGTGAACACTGAAGCTTTCTTT
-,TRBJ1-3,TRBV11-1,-,CASSAGASGNTIYF,TGTGCCAGCAGCGCCGGAGCCTCTGGAAACACCATATATTTT
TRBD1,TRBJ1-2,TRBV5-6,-,CASSLRPGTAVRGYTF,TGTGCCAGCAGCTTGAGGCCCGGGACAGCCGTGAGAGGCTACACCTTC
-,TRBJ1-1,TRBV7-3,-,CASSLGENTEAFF,TGTGCCAGCAGCTTGGGGGAAAACACTGAAGCTTTCTTT
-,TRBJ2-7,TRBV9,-,CASSAGGSLTYEQYF,TGTGCCAGCAGCGCCGGCGGCAGTCTGACCTACGAGCAGTACTTC
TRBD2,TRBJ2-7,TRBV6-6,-,CASRFSGSSYEQYF,TGTGCCAGCAGGTTTAGCGGGAGCTCCTACGAGCAGTACTTC
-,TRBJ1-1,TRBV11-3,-,CASSPRGGVSEAFF,TGTGCCAGCAGCCCCCGCGGGGGCGTGTCTGAAGCTTTCTTT
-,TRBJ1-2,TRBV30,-,CAWSVLLGQGYTF,TGTGCCTGGAGTGTACTCTTAGGGCAAGGCTACACCTTC
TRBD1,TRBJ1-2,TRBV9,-,CASSVAGQGSYGYTF,TGTGCCAGCAGCGTAGCGGGACAGGGGTCCTATGGCTACACCTTC
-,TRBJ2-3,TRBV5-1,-,CASSLSVGLDTQYF,TGCGCCAGCAGCTTGAGCGTAGGACTGGATACGCAGTATTTT
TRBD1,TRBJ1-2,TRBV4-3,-,CASSLSGTGWGHTF,TGCGCCAGCAGCCTAAGCGGGACAGGCTGGGGCCACACCTTC
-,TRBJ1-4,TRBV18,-,CASSPLSNEKLFF,TGTGCCAGCTCACCACTGAGTAATGAAAAACTGTTTTTT
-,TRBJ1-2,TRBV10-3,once,CAISGSRYGYTF,TGTGCCATCAGTGGAAGTCGGTATGGCTACACCTTC
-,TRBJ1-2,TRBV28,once,CASSLQYNYGYTF,TGTGCCAGCAGTTTACAATATAACTATGGCTACACCTTC
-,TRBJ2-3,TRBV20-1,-,CSARVADTQYF,TGCAGTGCTAGGGTAGCAGATACGCAGTATTTT
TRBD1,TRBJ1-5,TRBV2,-,CASRGDRGRQQPQHF,TGTGCCAGCAGGGGGGACAGGGGACGGCAGCAGCCCCAGCATTTT